The 32 T cell receptor beta chains below come from one sample, sequenced in a study of T cells in tuberculosis. Using immunoSEQ multiplex PCR, the repertoire was profiled, and TCRdb retains in-frame clones only, with some absent. Among about 43,000 clones listed, about 94% were seen once. Input material: PBMCs. These receptors were obtained from a donor aged 10-29 years with latent tuberculosis or without tuberculosis infection. Some clones in this sample may be carry-over from other donors' samples.

The chain employs TRBV5-4 and TRBJ2-2, with D possibly being TRBD2 (5 bases). In germline, CDR1 is SGHNT, CDR2 YYREEE (reference sequence). This CDR3 comprises 16 residues. The V and J ends lost 1 base and 1 base respectively, with 11 bases between them. The CDR3 DNA follows: TGTGCCAGCAGCTTGCCCCCCGGGGAGAACACCGGGGAGCTGTTTTTT. This encodes CASSLPPGENTGELFF.

This chain uses TRBV5-1 with TRBJ2-5, with 9 positions matching TRBD2. This CDR3 region has 17 residues. CDR1 is SGHRS and CDR2 is YFSETQ in the germline V gene. The V and J ends lost 4 bases and 3 bases, in that order; junction bases with no gene match: 13. The CDR3 protein is CASSTPGFRLAEETQYF. The CDR3, as DNA: TGCGCCAGCAGCACACCGGGGTTCCGACTAGCGGAAGAGACCCAGTACTTC.

The V gene is TRBV18, the J gene TRBJ1-1; D not resolved. In germline, CDR1 is KGHSH, CDR2 LQKENI. CDR3 length equals 14 residues. The ends were cut back, 0 bases at V and 1 base at J, with 6 bases in the middle. The CDR3 is CASSPPEENTEAFF. CDR3 sequence (DNA): TGTGCCAGCTCACCACCCGAGGAGAACACTGAAGCTTTCTTT.

This chain connects TRBV18 to TRBJ2-2; D remains ambiguous. Germline CDR1 and CDR2: KGHSH and LQKENI. Trimming shortened V by 3 bases and J by 5 bases, and 16 bases separated the two germline ends. The CDR3 is 16 residues long. CDR3 amino acids: CASSPLSDRGTGELFF. CDR3 coding DNA: TGTGCCAGCTCACCGTTAAGCGACCGTGGGACCGGGGAGCTGTTTTTT.

This chain connects TRBV7-2 to TRBJ2-4; 8 bases match TRBD1. The germline CDR1 and CDR2 sequences are SGHTA and FQGNSA. The CDR3 consists of 17 residues. Trimming took 4 bases from V and 6 from J; bases not matched to a gene: 14. CDR3 loop: CASSSQRQGRHSNIQYF. In DNA, the CDR3 is TGTGCCAGCAGCTCACAAAGACAGGGGCGACATTCAAACATTCAGTACTTC.

This chain links TRBV27 with TRBJ2-1; D may be TRBD1 (6 bases). The CDR3 runs to 13 residues. The V gene's germline CDR1 is MNHEY and CDR2 SMNVEV (reference sequence). The V and J ends lost 3 bases and 16 bases respectively, with 19 bases between them. CDR3 sequence (DNA): TGTGCCAGCAGTTTTAACTGGGCAGGGGATAAATTCTTC. Its translation: CASSFNWAGDKFF.

This rearrangement joins TRBV6-1 to TRBJ1-2, with no clear D. Per the germline V gene, CDR1 is MNHNS and CDR2 is SASEGT. V was pared by 3 bases and J by 4 bases, with 24 bases between. This CDR3 has 18 residues. The CDR3 loop reads CASSDFISLQPSSYGYTF. As DNA, the CDR3 is TGTGCCAGCAGTGACTTTATTTCGTTACAACCCTCTAGCTATGGCTACACCTTC.

V usage is TRBV5-1 and J usage is TRBJ2-7; tentatively, D is TRBD2 (6 bases). Looked up from germline, CDR1 is SGHRS and CDR2 is YFSETQ. The CDR3 consists of 12 residues. Trimming removed 1 base at V and 6 bases at J, with 8 bases between. The CDR3 nucleotides read TGCGCCAGCAGCTTGACTAGCTCCGAGCAGTACTTC. As protein: CASSLTSSEQYF.

The chain employs TRBV7-2 and TRBJ2-1, with 8 bases aligning to TRBD1. Looked up from germline, CDR1 is SGHTA and CDR2 is FQGNSA. Trimming at V came to 3 bases and at J to 0 bases, leaving 4 bases not matched to a gene. This CDR3 has 16 amino acids. This CDR3 is CASSLKGTGSYNEQFF. CDR3 DNA sequence: TGTGCCAGCAGCTTGAAGGGGACAGGCTCCTACAATGAGCAGTTCTTC. Full variable domain (remainder filled in from reference TRBV7-2 and TRBJ2-1): GAGVSQSPSNKVTEKGKDVELRCDPISGHTALYWYRQSLGQGLEFLIYFQGNSAPDKSGLPSDRFSAERTGGSVSTLTIQRTQQEDSAVYLCASSLKGTGSYNEQFFGPGTRLTVL.

The chain links TRBV9 to TRBJ2-1, with 13 positions matching TRBD2. Germline V gives CDR1 SGDLS, CDR2 YYNGEE. The J segment lost 3 bases and the V segment lost 0 bases, leaving 12 bases of the junction unmatched. CDR3 size: 20 residues. The CDR3 DNA is TGTGCCAGCAGCGTAGATGTAGGACTAGCGGGAGACGTCTACTACAATGAGCAGTTCTTC. As protein: CASSVDVGLAGDVYYNEQFF.

The chain is built from TRBV5-6 and TRBJ2-1; tentative D call: TRBD1 (5 bases). V lost 4 bases to trimming and J lost 2 bases, with 7 bases between them. The CDR3 has 13 amino acids. Germline V gene data show CDR1 as SGHDT and CDR2 as YYEEEE. The CDR3 region has the DNA TGTGCCAGCAGCGGGGCAGCCTACAATGAGCAGTTCTTC. Protein: CASSGAAYNEQFF.

The chain uses TRBV2 and TRBJ2-7; 7 bases map to TRBD1. The CDR3 covers 14 residues. J was trimmed by 4 bases and V by 4 bases; bases with no gene match: 7. Germline V gene data show CDR1 as SNHLY and CDR2 as FYNNEI. The CDR3 loop reads CASSVRTGKYEQYF. CDR3 nucleotide sequence: TGTGCCAGCAGTGTACGGACAGGCAAGTACGAGCAGTACTTC.

The V and J genes are TRBV29-1 and TRBJ2-7, with 15 positions matching TRBD2. Trimming at V came to 7 bases and at J to 7 bases, leaving 8 bases not matched to a gene. The CDR3 extends over 14 amino acids. The germline CDR1 and CDR2 sequences are SQVTM and ANQGSEA. CDR3 sequence: CSAGLAGGSGEQYF. The CDR3 DNA reads as TGCAGCGCCGGACTAGCGGGAGGGTCGGGAGAGCAGTACTTC.

The chain couples TRBV4-2 to TRBJ1-3; no definite D call. V was pared by 6 bases and J by 0 bases, with 21 bases between. The CDR3 has 18 residues. Looked up from germline, CDR1 is LGHNA and CDR2 is YNFKEQ. The CDR3 nucleotides read TGTGCCAGCAGGGGAGGTAGAGGCGAGACGCTCTCTGGAAACACCATATATTTT. Translation: CASRGGRGETLSGNTIYF.

This chain uses TRBV5-1 with TRBJ2-5; 7 bases are shared with TRBD2. The CDR3 length is 14 residues. Germline V gene sequence: CDR1 SGHRS, CDR2 YFSETQ. J lost 5 bases, V lost 4 bases, and 8 bases had no gene match. The chain's CDR3 is CASSISSGRETQYF. DNA for the CDR3: TGCGCCAGCAGCATCTCTAGCGGACGGGAGACCCAGTACTTC.

V is TRBV28 and J is TRBJ2-7; D gene uncertain. Germline values: CDR1 MDHEN, CDR2 SYDVKM. The germline V and J ends were trimmed by 1 base and 0 bases, with 10 bases remaining between them. The CDR3 has 15 residues. Here the CDR3 reads CASSLSLPVSYEQYF. CDR3 sequence (DNA): TGTGCCAGCAGTTTATCACTCCCGGTCTCCTACGAGCAGTACTTC.

V usage is TRBV7-9 and J usage is TRBJ2-2; 10 bases line up with TRBD1. Trimming took 3 bases from V and 2 from J; bases not matched to a gene: 9. Germline CDR1 and CDR2: SEHNR and FQNEAQ (reference sequence). This CDR3 has 18 amino acids. CDR3 sequence: CASSFYAGTGDNTGELFF. CDR3 bases: TGTGCCAGCAGCTTCTATGCCGGGACAGGGGATAACACCGGGGAGCTGTTTTTT.

CDR3 residues: CASSLSGGLRTDTQYF. The DNA for the CDR3 is TGCGCCAGCAGCTTGAGTGGGGGACTCCGCACAGATACGCAGTATTTT. The V and J genes are TRBV5-1 and TRBJ2-3; weak D call: TRBD2 (6 bases). CDR3 size: 16 residues. The germline gives CDR1 SGHRS, CDR2 YFSETQ. V lost 1 base, J lost 1 base, and 13 bases lay in between.

This clone was counted only a few times. The rearrangement uses TRBV19 and TRBJ1-5, with 7 bases aligning to TRBD1. The germline V gene has CDR1 LNHDA and CDR2 SQIVND (reference sequence). This CDR3 is built from 17 residues. J gave up 2 bases and V 6 bases, and 13 bases lay outside the gene matches. DNA for the CDR3: TGTGCCAGTAGGACACTCCTCAACAGGGGACGCAATCAGCCCCAGCATTTT. Protein: CASRTLLNRGRNQPQHF. Drawing the rest from reference TRBV19 and TRBJ1-5, the complete variable domain is DGGITQSPKYLFRKEGQNVTLSCEQNLNHDAMYWYRQDPGQGLRLIYYSQIVNDFQKGDIAEGYSVSREKKESFPLTVTSAQKNPTAFYLCASRTLLNRGRNQPQHFGDGTRLSIL.

This chain connects TRBV19 to TRBJ2-1; 11 bases map to TRBD1. Germline values: CDR1 LNHDA, CDR2 SQIVND (reference sequence). V trimming: 5 bases; J trimming: 7 bases; junction bases outside the gene matches: 7. The CDR3 is 15 residues long. The CDR3 is CASSLPDRGLNEQFF. The CDR3 bases are TGTGCCAGTAGTTTACCGGACAGGGGGCTTAATGAGCAGTTCTTC.

The J gene is TRBJ2-1, the V gene TRBV5-1; 11 nucleotides align to TRBD1. Germline V CDR1 and CDR2: SGHRS, YFSETQ. V lost 5 bases, J lost 3 bases, and 4 bases stayed unmatched. This CDR3 has 15 residues. The chain's CDR3 is CASSPGTGGYNEQFF. Here the CDR3 DNA reads TGCGCCAGCAGTCCCGGGACAGGGGGCTACAATGAGCAGTTCTTC.

This clone was counted a few times. The rearrangement links TRBV4-3 to TRBJ2-1; D is possibly TRBD2 (5 bases). Germline V gene lookup returns CDR1 LGHNA and CDR2 YSLEER. V lost 0 bases to trimming and J lost 2 bases, with 14 bases between them. The CDR3 is 17 amino acids. CDR3 DNA sequence: TGCGCCAGCAGCCAAGATCGGGAAGCGGAGGCCTACAATGAGCAGTTCTTC. Protein: CASSQDREAEAYNEQFF.

The V and J genes are TRBV6-5 and TRBJ2-2; 7 bases map to TRBD1. Per the germline V gene, CDR1 is MNHEY and CDR2 is SVGAGI. V lost 6 bases to trimming and J lost 8 bases; unmatched junction nucleotides: 9. The CDR3 contains 14 residues. CDR3 region: CASRSLRGKGELFF. The CDR3 DNA is TGTGCCAGCAGATCGCTCAGGGGGAAGGGGGAGCTGTTTTTT.

The chain has TRBV7-9 and TRBJ2-3; possibly TRBD2 for D (6 bases). Looked up from germline, CDR1 is SEHNR and CDR2 is FQNEAQ (reference sequence). This CDR3 is 16 amino acids long. The germline V and J ends were trimmed by 5 bases and 4 bases, with 19 bases remaining between them. CDR3 in DNA: TGTGCCAGCAGCCTAGGACGGGAGTGGGGTCCAGATACGCAGTATTTT. As protein: CASSLGREWGPDTQYF.

The chain combines TRBV5-6 with TRBJ1-2; 7 bases align to TRBD1. J lost 4 bases, V lost 3 bases, and 9 bases had no gene match. Germline CDR1 and CDR2: SGHDT and YYEEEE. CDR3 length: 15 residues. In nucleotides, the CDR3 is TGTGCCAGCAGCTATACAACCGGGACAGCCTATGGCTACACCTTC. Protein sequence: CASSYTTGTAYGYTF.

This clone came up once. The chain uses TRBV5-1 and TRBJ1-2; D is possibly TRBD1 (6 bases). V lost 4 bases and J lost 3, with 13 bases in between. The CDR3 runs to 14 residues. Germline V gives CDR1 SGHRS, CDR2 YFSETQ. DNA of the CDR3: TGCGCCAGCAGCCCCCTGCCAGGGGACTATGGCTACACCTTC. Translating gives CASSPLPGDYGYTF.

This sequence joins TRBV30 and TRBJ1-2, with D possibly matching TRBD1 (5 bases). V lost 1 base and J lost 5, with 17 bases in between. CDR3 length equals 15 residues. Germline-derived CDR1 and CDR2 are GTSNPN and SVGIG (reference sequence). This CDR3 is CAWSGGEVGIYGYTF. The CDR3 bases are TGTGCCTGGAGTGGGGGGGAAGTTGGGATATATGGCTACACCTTC. Full variable domain (remainder filled in from reference TRBV30 and TRBJ1-2): SQTIHQWPATLVQPVGSPLSLECTVEGTSNPNLYWYRQAAGRGLQLLFYSVGIGQISSEVPQNLSASRPQDRQFILSSKKLLLSDSGFYLCAWSGGEVGIYGYTFGSGTRLTVV.

V and J are TRBV7-2 and TRBJ1-2; the D gene is possibly TRBD1 (5 bases). The germline CDR1 and CDR2 sequences are SGHTA and FQGNSA. Trimming removed 4 bases at V and 5 bases at J, with 11 bases between. The CDR3 has 13 amino acids. The CDR3 is CASSSDRKYGYTF. As DNA, the CDR3 is TGTGCCAGCAGCTCTGACAGAAAATATGGCTACACCTTC.

The chain links TRBV14 to TRBJ2-7; D possibly corresponds to TRBD2 (6 bases). V lost 0 bases, J lost 4 bases, and 13 bases lay in between. The CDR3 runs to 15 residues. Germline V gene sequence: CDR1 SGHDN, CDR2 FVKESK. As DNA, the CDR3 is TGTGCCAGCAGCCAAGAGGTGGGAGGAGGATACGAGCAGTACTTC. Residues: CASSQEVGGGYEQYF.

This sequence joins TRBV5-5 and TRBJ1-4; unclear D gene. The germline gives CDR1 SGHKS, CDR2 YYEKEE (reference sequence). V lost 4 bases to trimming and J lost 2 bases, with 15 bases between them. The CDR3 is made up of 16 amino acids. CDR3 nucleotide sequence: TGTGCCAGCAGCCCGGGAGCCCGCACTACTAATGAAAAACTGTTTTTT. Translating it yields CASSPGARTTNEKLFF.

The chain is built from TRBV5-1 and TRBJ1-3; D unclear. Germline-derived CDR1 and CDR2 are SGHRS and YFSETQ. V lost 0 bases, J lost 0 bases, and 4 bases lay in between. The CDR3 consists of 14 residues. The CDR3 DNA follows: TGCGCCAGCAGCTTGGACTACTCTGGAAACACCATATATTTT. Encoded protein: CASSLDYSGNTIYF.

The sample holds a few counts of this clone. The V call is TRBV5-1, the J call TRBJ2-3; TRBD2 matches at 9 bases. The V and J ends lost 7 bases and 2 bases, in that order; junction bases with no gene match: 2. This CDR3 is 13 amino acids long. CDR1 is SGHRS, CDR2 YFSETQ, per germline. The CDR3 DNA reads TGCGCCAGCGGGACTAGCCCCACAGATACGCAGTATTTT. Amino acid sequence: CASGTSPTDTQYF.